Listed below are T cell receptor beta chains from one sample, sequenced in a study of cytomegalovirus exposure and HLA in healthy donors. Measured with immunoSEQ multiplex PCR; TCRdb has only the in-frame clones, and not every one. The data contain approximately 200,000 clones, 70% to 85% of them singletons. Sequenced material: PBMCs. These receptors originate from a girl aged 2-10 years in good health and CMV-seronegative. The CDR3 runs from the conserved cysteine through the conserved F or W. The D gene is left open where the match is weak. Clone size is stated in some rows and not others, as once, few, many or a class when expanded.

clone_size	v_call	j_call	d_call	cdr3_aa	cdr3_nt
few	TRBV5-6	TRBJ1-1	TRBD1	CASSWTGEAFF	TGTGCCAGCAGTTGGACAGGCGAAGCTTTCTTT
NA	TRBV11-2	TRBJ2-7	TRBD1	CASSLVDRGSYEQYF	TGTGCCAGCAGCTTAGTAGACAGGGGATCCTACGAGCAGTACTTC
NA	TRBV5-6	TRBJ1-2	TRBD1	CASSVVPGQASYGYTF	TGTGCCAGCAGCGTAGTACCGGGACAGGCTTCCTATGGCTACACCTTC
NA	TRBV2	TRBJ2-5	NA	CASSEKEGTETQYF	TGTGCCAGCAGTGAAAAGGAGGGGACAGAGACCCAGTACTTC
NA	TRBV5-4	TRBJ2-7	TRBD1	CASTQQGGSIERYF	TGTGCCAGCACCCAACAGGGGGGTTCGATTGAACGGTACTTC
NA	TRBV4-2	TRBJ2-3	NA	CASSQDGARNTDTQYF	TGTGCCAGCAGCCAAGATGGGGCTAGAAACACAGATACGCAGTATTTT
NA	TRBV7-9	TRBJ2-7	TRBD2	CASSSTSLLAGGYEQYF	TGTGCCAGCAGCTCGACTTCTCTACTAGCGGGAGGATACGAGCAGTACTTC
NA	TRBV27	TRBJ2-3	NA	CASSLLGARADTQYF	TGTGCCAGCAGTTTATTGGGGGCCCGAGCAGATACGCAGTATTTT
NA	TRBV6-5	TRBJ2-7	NA	CASSSRARVGYYEQYF	TGTGCCAGCAGTTCGCGGGCACGGGTGGGCTACTACGAGCAGTACTTC
NA	TRBV10-3	TRBJ2-1	NA	CAISTATNGYNEQFF	TGTGCCATCAGTACAGCTACAAACGGCTACAATGAGCAGTTCTTC
NA	TRBV28	TRBJ1-1	TRBD1	CASSSILQGRWTEAFF	TGTGCCAGCAGTTCAATCCTACAGGGGAGGTGGACTGAAGCTTTCTTT
NA	TRBV6-5	TRBJ1-4	TRBD1	CASSYGDSGSEKLFF	TGTGCCAGCAGTTACGGGGACAGCGGGAGTGAAAAACTGTTTTTT
NA	TRBV9	TRBJ1-5	NA	CASSVGSDQPQHF	TGTGCCAGCAGCGTAGGCTCGGATCAGCCCCAGCATTTT
NA	TRBV6-6	TRBJ2-1	TRBD2	CASGGLAGIRSNEQFF	TGTGCCAGCGGAGGACTAGCGGGAATCAGATCGAATGAGCAGTTCTTC
NA	TRBV2	TRBJ1-5	TRBD1	CASRTGANQPQHF	TGTGCCAGCAGGACAGGGGCCAATCAGCCCCAGCATTTT
few	TRBV6-5	TRBJ2-7	NA	CASSYSVRGANAEQYF	TGTGCCAGCAGTTACTCTGTTAGGGGCGCGAATGCCGAGCAGTACTTC
once	TRBV19	TRBJ1-5	TRBD1	CASRIDRVPNQPQHF	TGTGCCAGTAGGATCGACAGGGTCCCTAATCAGCCCCAGCATTTT
few	TRBV5-4	TRBJ2-3	TRBD2	CASSETSGRTDTQYF	TGTGCCAGCAGCGAAACTAGCGGCCGCACAGATACGCAGTATTTT
NA	TRBV7-9	TRBJ1-2	TRBD1	CASSGEGQVLYGYTF	TGTGCCAGCAGCGGAGAGGGACAGGTACTCTATGGCTACACCTTC
NA	TRBV15	TRBJ1-2	TRBD1	CATSRDRGHSYGYTF	TGTGCCACCAGCAGAGATAGGGGGCATTCGTACGGCTACACCTTC
NA	TRBV5-1	TRBJ2-7	TRBD1	CASSLDHGTGGEQYF	TGCGCCAGCAGCTTGGATCATGGGACAGGCGGCGAGCAGTACTTC
NA	TRBV6-6	TRBJ2-2	TRBD1	CASRGTGGPGELFF	TGTGCCAGCAGAGGGACAGGGGGCCCCGGGGAGCTGTTTTTT
few	TRBV16	TRBJ1-2	NA	CASSPEGYGYTF	TGTGCCAGCAGCCCCGAGGGCTATGGCTACACCTTC
once	TRBV10-3	TRBJ2-3	NA	CAISGTADTQYF	TGTGCCATCAGTGGGACTGCGGATACGCAGTATTTT
NA	TRBV11-2	TRBJ1-2	TRBD1	CASSLGTGSGYTF	TGTGCCAGCAGCTTAGGGACAGGGAGTGGCTACACCTTC
NA	TRBV7-8	TRBJ2-5	TRBD1	CASTPGQADETQYF	TGTGCCAGCACCCCGGGACAGGCGGATGAGACCCAGTACTTC
NA	TRBV5-1	TRBJ2-7	NA	CASSPQARGEQYF	TGCGCCAGCAGCCCGCAAGCCCGGGGCGAGCAGTACTTC
NA	TRBV7-9	TRBJ1-3	TRBD1	CASSLSGQGNTIYF	TGTGCCAGCAGCTTATCAGGACAGGGCAACACCATATATTTT
NA	TRBV7-7	TRBJ2-1	NA	CASSSDYRGEQFF	TGTGCCAGCAGCTCAGACTACCGGGGAGAGCAGTTCTTC
NA	TRBV5-4	TRBJ2-3	TRBD2	CASSAASGTSTDTQYF	TGTGCCAGCAGCGCAGCTAGCGGGACTAGCACAGATACGCAGTATTTT
few	TRBV27	TRBJ1-1	NA	CASSTWGTREGTEAFF	TGTGCCAGCAGCACATGGGGGACGAGGGAGGGCACTGAAGCTTTCTTT
NA	TRBV4-1	TRBJ2-2	NA	CASSQTPGMGGELFF	TGCGCCAGCAGCCAGACCCCCGGGATGGGCGGGGAGCTGTTTTTT
NA	TRBV2	TRBJ2-2	NA	CASSASETGELFF	TGTGCCAGCAGTGCCTCCGAGACCGGGGAGCTGTTTTTT
NA	TRBV11-2	TRBJ2-2	NA	CASSLVYTTNTGELFF	TGTGCCAGCAGCTTAGTGTACACAACGAACACCGGGGAGCTGTTTTTT
NA	TRBV18	TRBJ2-1	NA	CASLRDTAYNEQFF	TGTGCCAGCCTTCGGGACACAGCCTACAATGAGCAGTTCTTC
NA	TRBV2	TRBJ1-6	NA	CASRGGRVYNSPLHF	TGTGCCAGCAGGGGGGGGCGTGTCTATAATTCACCCCTCCACTTT
NA	TRBV7-9	TRBJ2-1	NA	CASSGGAAYNEQFF	TGTGCCAGCAGCGGGGGGGCGGCTTACAATGAGCAGTTCTTC
NA	TRBV25-1	TRBJ2-7	NA	CASSEWFSPGEQYF	TGTGCCAGCAGTGAATGGTTTTCTCCAGGCGAGCAGTACTTC
NA	TRBV6-1	TRBJ2-1	NA	CASVPAERSWYEQFF	TGTGCCAGCGTCCCTGCCGAGAGATCCTGGTATGAGCAGTTCTTC